What follows is one T cell receptor beta chain and its context. Patients with Susac syndrome met diagnostic criteria that were recently defined for definite or probable disease. FACS was used to enrich TEMRA cells, whereas the CD8+ and CD4+ T cells were obtained by negative isolation. The data derive from a study of CD8 T cells in Susac syndrome. This CDR3 has 16 amino acids. The V gene's germline CDR1 is LGHDT and CDR2 YNNKEL (reference sequence). Trimming took off 1 base at V and 8 bases at J, with 18 bases between the two ends. With random hexamers, reverse transcription was performed on about 0.45 to 1 ug of RNA. Each CDR3 protein gets one entry after TCRdb re-called the immunoSEQ multiplex PCR reads with MiXCR. Here the sample spans some 150,000 distinct CDR3 sequences, approximately 95% being singletons.

This chain uses TRBV3-1 with TRBJ2-1; D call uncertain. Sequences were obtained from CD4+ T cells from PBMCs. This receptor was obtained from a human donor with Susac syndrome. CDR3 nucleotide sequence: TGTGCCAGCAGCCAAGGTGGATCCTATAGGCAATATGAGCAGTTCTTC. This encodes CASSQGGSYRQYEQFF.